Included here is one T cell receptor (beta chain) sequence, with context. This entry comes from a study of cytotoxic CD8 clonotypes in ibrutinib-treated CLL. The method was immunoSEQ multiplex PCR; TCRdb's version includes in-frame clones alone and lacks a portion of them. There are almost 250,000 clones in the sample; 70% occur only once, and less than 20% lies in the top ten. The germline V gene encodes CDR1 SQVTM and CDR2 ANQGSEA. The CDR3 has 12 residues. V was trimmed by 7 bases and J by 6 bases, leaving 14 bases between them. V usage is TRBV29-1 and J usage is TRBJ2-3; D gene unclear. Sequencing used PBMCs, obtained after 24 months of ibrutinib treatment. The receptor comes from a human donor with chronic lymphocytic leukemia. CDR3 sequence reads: CSALTLGDTQYF. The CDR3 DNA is TGCAGCGCTCTGACACTTGGTGATACGCAGTATTTT.